These T cell receptor beta chains were read from a single sample in a study of CD8 T cells in Susac syndrome. TCRdb redid the calling of the immunoSEQ multiplex PCR reads with MiXCR, one entry per CDR3 protein. The sample lists around 280,000 distinct CDR3 sequences; roughly 81% were seen once. Material: CD8+ T cells from PBMCs. Every receptor here comes from a human donor with multiple sclerosis. Each CDR3 is given with its conserved first and last residue.

j_call cdr3_length v_call cdr3_aa
TRBJ2-3 16 TRBV10-3 CAISANRLAGSDTQYF
TRBJ2-2 15 TRBV5-4 CASSFSAGATGELFF
TRBJ2-1 12 TRBV12-3/TRBV12-4 CASTLNYNEQFF
TRBJ2-7 11 TRBV10-3 CAIRGSYEQYF
TRBJ2-7 12 TRBV7-9 CASSYDRVEQYF
TRBJ2-3 14 TRBV1 CTSSQVHSGDTQYF
TRBJ2-7 18 TRBV6-2/TRBV6-3 CASSYPIFIEDRTYEQYF
TRBJ2-1 17 TRBV5-1 CASSLGWEGLSYNEQFF
TRBJ2-1 15 TRBV11-3 CASSLEGSSYNEQFF
TRBJ1-3 15 TRBV28 CASILRQDTGNTIYF
TRBJ2-7 16 TRBV12-3/TRBV12-4 CASSLGSPQGSYEQYF
TRBJ1-6 16 TRBV5-4 CASSLTTPGPFSPLHF
TRBJ1-2 13 TRBV12-3/TRBV12-4 CASSSDSYDGYTF
TRBJ2-2 15 TRBV29-1 CSVEDGRKGPGELFF
TRBJ2-7 14 TRBV5-6 CASRSLGEAYEQYF
TRBJ1-3 15 TRBV20-1 CSALGQGAGGNTIYF
TRBJ2-7 17 TRBV5-6 CASSLAFELAGAYEQYF
TRBJ2-1 12 TRBV28 CASSLSSLEQFF
TRBJ2-2 16 TRBV7-6 CASSFDRSQGRGELFF